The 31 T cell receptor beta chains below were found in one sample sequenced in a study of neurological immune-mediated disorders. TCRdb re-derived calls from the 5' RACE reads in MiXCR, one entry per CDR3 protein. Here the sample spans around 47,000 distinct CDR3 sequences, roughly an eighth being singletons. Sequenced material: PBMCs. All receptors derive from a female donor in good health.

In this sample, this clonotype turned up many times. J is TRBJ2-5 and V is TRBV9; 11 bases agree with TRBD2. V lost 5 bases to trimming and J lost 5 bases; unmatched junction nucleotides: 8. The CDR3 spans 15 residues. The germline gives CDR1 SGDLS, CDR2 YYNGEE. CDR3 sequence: CASSTSGSFGETQYF. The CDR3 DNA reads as TGTGCCAGCAGTACTAGCGGGAGTTTCGGCGAGACCCAGTACTTC. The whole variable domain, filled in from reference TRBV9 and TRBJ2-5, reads DSGVTQTPKHLITATGQRVTLRCSPRSGDLSVYWYQQSLDQGLQFLIQYYNGEERAKGNILERFSAQQFPDLHSELNLSSLELGDSALYFCASSTSGSFGETQYFGPGTRLLVL.

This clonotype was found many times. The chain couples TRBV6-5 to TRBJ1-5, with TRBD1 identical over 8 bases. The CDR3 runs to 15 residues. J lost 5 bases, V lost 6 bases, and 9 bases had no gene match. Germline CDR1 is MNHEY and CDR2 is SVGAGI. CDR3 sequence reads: CASSGTGGGHQPQHF. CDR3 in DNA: TGTGCCAGCAGCGGTACAGGGGGTGGTCATCAGCCCCAGCATTTT.

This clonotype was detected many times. The CDR3 region is CSARTSGREGGETQYF. The CDR3 DNA reads as TGCAGTGCAAGAACTAGCGGGAGGGAGGGAGGAGAGACCCAGTACTTC. The chain uses TRBV20-1 and TRBJ2-5; 13 bases map to TRBD2. The J segment lost 4 bases and the V segment lost 6 bases, leaving 11 bases of the junction unmatched. This CDR3 is built from 16 residues. CDR1 and CDR2 from the germline V gene are DFQATT and SNEGSKA (reference sequence).

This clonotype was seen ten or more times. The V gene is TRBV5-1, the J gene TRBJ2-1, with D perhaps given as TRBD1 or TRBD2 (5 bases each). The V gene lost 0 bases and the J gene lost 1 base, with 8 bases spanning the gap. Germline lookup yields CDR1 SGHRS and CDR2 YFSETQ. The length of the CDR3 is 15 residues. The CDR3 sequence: CASSLGDVSYNEQFF. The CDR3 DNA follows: TGCGCCAGCAGCTTGGGGGACGTATCCTACAATGAGCAGTTCTTC.

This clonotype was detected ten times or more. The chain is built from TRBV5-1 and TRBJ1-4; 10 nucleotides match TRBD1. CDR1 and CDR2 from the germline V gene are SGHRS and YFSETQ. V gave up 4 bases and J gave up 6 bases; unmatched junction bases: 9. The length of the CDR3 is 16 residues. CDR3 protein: CASSEGQGGLDEKLFF. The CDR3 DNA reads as TGCGCCAGCAGCGAAGGACAGGGGGGACTCGATGAAAAACTGTTTTTT.

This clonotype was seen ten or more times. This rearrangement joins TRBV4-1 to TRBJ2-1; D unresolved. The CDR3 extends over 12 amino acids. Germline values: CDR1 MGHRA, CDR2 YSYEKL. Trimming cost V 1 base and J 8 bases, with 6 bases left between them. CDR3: CASSQGSYEQFF. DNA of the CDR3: TGCGCCAGCAGCCAAGGTAGCTATGAGCAGTTCTTC.

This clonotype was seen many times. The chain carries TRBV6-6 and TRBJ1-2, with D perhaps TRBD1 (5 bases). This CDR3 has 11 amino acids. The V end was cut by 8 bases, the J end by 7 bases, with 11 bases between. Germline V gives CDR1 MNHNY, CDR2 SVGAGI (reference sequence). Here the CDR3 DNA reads TGTGCCAGCTGGGGGGGGAGTGGCTACACCTTC. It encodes CASWGGSGYTF.

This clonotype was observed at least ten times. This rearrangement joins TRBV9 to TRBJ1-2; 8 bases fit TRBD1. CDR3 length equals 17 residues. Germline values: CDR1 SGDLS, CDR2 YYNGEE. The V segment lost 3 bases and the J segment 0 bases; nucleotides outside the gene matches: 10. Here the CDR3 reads CASSEEDRASSNYGYTF. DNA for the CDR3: TGTGCCAGCAGCGAGGAGGACAGGGCTTCTTCTAACTATGGCTACACCTTC.

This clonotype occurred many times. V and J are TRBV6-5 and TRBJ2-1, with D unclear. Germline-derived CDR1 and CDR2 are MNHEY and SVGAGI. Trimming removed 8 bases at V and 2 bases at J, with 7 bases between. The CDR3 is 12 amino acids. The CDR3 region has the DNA TGTGCCAGCGTTGGGCCCTACAATGAGCAGTTCTTC. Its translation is CASVGPYNEQFF.

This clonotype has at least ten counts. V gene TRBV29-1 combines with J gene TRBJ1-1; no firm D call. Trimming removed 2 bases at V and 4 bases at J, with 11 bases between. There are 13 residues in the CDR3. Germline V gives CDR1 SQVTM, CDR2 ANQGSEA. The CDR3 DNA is TGCAGCGTTGAACCCGGGCTAGGCACTGAAGCTTTCTTT. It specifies CSVEPGLGTEAFF. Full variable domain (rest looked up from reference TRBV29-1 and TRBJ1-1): SAVISQKPSRDICQRGTSLTIQCQVDSQVTMMFWYRQQPGQSLTLIATANQGSEATYESGFVIDKFPISRPNLTFSTLTVSNMSPEDSSIYLCSVEPGLGTEAFFGQGTRLTVV.

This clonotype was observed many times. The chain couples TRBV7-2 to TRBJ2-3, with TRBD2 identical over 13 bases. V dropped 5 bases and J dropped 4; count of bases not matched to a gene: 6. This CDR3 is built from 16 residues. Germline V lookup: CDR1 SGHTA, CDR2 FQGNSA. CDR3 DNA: TGTGCCAGCAGCCTGACTAGCGGGAGGAAGGCAGATACGCAGTATTTT. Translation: CASSLTSGRKADTQYF.

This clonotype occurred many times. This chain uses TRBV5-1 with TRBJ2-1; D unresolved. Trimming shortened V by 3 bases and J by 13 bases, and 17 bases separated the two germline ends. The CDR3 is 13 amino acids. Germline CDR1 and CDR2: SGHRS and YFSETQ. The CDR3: CASSSELGIAQFF. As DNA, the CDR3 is TGCGCCAGCAGCTCCGAGTTGGGAATCGCACAGTTCTTC.

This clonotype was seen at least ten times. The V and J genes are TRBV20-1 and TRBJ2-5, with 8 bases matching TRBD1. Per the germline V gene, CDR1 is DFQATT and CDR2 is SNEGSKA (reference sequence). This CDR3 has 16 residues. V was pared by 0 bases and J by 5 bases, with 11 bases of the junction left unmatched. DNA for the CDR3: TGCAGTGCTAGAGATCCGGCCAGGGGGCTTTCGGAGACCCAGTACTTC. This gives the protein CSARDPARGLSETQYF.

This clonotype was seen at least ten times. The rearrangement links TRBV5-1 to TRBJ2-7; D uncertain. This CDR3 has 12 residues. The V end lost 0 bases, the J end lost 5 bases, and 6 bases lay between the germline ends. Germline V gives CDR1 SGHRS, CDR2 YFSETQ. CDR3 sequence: CASSLVANEQYF. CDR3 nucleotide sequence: TGCGCCAGCAGCTTGGTAGCAAACGAGCAGTACTTC.

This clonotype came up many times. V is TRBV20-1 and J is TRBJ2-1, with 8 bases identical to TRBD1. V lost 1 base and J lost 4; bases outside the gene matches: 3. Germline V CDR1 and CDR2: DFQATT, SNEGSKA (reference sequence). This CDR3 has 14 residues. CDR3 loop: CSARVGQGYNEQFF. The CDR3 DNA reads TGCAGTGCTAGAGTCGGACAGGGATACAATGAGCAGTTCTTC.

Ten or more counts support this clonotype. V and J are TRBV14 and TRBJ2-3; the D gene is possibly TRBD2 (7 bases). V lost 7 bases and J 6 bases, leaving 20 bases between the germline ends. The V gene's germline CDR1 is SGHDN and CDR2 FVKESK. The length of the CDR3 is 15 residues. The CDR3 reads CASNPTGGRADTQYF. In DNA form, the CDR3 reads TGTGCCAGCAACCCCACCGGGGGGCGAGCGGATACGCAGTATTTT.

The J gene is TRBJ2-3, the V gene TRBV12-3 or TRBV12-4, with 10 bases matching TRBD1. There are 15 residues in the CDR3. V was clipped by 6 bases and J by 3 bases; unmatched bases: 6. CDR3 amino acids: CASRPRTGGTDTQYF. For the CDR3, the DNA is TGTGCCAGCAGGCCCCGGACAGGGGGAACAGATACGCAGTATTTT.

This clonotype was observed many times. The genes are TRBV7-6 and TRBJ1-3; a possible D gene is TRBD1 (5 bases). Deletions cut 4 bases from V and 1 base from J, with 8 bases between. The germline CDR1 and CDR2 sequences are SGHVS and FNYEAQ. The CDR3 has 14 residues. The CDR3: CASSSGTSGNTIYF. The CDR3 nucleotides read TGTGCCAGCAGCTCCGGGACTTCTGGAAACACCATATATTTT.

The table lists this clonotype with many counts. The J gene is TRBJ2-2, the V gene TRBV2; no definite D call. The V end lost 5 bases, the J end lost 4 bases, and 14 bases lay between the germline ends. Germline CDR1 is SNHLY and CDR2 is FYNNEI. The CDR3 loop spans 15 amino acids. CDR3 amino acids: CASSQFQPGTGELFF. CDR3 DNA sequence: TGTGCCAGCAGTCAATTCCAGCCGGGCACCGGGGAGCTGTTTTTT.

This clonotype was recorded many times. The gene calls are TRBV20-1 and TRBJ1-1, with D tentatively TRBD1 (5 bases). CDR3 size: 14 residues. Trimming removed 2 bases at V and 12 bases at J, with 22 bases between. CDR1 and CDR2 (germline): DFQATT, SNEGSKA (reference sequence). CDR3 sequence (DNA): TGCAGTGCTAGACACCTCGGGGGGGGATTGACCTCTTTCTTT. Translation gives CSARHLGGGLTSFF.

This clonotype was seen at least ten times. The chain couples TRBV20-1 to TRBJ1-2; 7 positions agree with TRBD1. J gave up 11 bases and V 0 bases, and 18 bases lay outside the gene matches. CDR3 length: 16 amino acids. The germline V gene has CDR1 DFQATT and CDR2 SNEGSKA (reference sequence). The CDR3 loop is CSARDRGDSRFLRYTF. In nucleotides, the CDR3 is TGCAGTGCTAGAGACCGGGGGGACAGCCGTTTCTTGAGGTACACCTTC.

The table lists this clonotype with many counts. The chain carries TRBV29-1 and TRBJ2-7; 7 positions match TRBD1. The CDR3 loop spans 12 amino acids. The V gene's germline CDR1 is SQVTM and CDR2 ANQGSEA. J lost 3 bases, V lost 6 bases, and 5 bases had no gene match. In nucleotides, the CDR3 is TGCAGCGTCACAGGGGCCGACTACGAGCAGTACTTC. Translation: CSVTGADYEQYF.

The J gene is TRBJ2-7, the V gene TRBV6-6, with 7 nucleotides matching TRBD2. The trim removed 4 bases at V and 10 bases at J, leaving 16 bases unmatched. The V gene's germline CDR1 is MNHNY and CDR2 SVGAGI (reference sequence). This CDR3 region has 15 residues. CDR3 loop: CASSSFVGLSAEQYF. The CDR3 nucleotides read TGTGCCAGCAGTTCCTTCGTGGGACTATCGGCCGAACAGTACTTC.

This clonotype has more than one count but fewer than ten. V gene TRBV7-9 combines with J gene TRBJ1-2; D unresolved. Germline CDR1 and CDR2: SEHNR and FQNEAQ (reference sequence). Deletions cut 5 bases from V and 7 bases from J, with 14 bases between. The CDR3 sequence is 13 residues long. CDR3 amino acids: CASSTSGSSGYTF. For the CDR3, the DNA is TGTGCCAGCAGCACTTCAGGATCGAGTGGCTACACCTTC.

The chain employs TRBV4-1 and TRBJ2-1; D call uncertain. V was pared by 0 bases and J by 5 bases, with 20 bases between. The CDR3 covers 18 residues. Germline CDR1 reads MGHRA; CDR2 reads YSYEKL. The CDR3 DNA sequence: TGCGCCAGCAGCCAAGAATCAGATGAAGATAAATTGAACAATGAGCAGTTCTTC. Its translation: CASSQESDEDKLNNEQFF.

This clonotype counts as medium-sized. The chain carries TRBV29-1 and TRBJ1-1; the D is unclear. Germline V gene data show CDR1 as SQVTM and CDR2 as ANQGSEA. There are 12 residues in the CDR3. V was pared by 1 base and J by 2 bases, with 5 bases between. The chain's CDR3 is CSVEGVNTEAFF. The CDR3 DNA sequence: TGCAGCGTTGAAGGGGTTAACACTGAAGCTTTCTTT.

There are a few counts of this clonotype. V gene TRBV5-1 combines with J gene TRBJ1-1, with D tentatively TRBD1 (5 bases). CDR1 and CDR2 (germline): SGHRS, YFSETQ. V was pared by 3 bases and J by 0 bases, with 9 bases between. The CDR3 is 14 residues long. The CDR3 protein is CASSSGRMNTEAFF. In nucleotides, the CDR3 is TGCGCCAGCAGCTCGGGACGGATGAACACTGAAGCTTTCTTT.

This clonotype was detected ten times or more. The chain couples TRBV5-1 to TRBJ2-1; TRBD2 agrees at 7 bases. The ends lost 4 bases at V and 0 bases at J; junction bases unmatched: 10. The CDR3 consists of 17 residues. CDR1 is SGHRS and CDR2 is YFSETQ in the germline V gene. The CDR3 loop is CASSQGLVGSSYNEQFF. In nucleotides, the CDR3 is TGCGCCAGCAGCCAAGGACTAGTGGGTAGCTCCTACAATGAGCAGTTCTTC.

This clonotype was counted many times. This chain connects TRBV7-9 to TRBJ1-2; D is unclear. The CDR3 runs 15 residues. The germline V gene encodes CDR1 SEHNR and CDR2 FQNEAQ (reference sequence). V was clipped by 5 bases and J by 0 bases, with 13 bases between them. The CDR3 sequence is CASSPGRETNYGYTF. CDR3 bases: TGTGCCAGCAGCCCCGGACGGGAGACTAACTATGGCTACACCTTC.

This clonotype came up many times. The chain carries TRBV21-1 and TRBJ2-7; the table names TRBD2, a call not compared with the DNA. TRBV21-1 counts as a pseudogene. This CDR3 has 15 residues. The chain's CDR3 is CASSKVGSERSEQYF. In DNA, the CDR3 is TGTGCCAGCAGCAAAGTGGGGAGCGAGAGAAGCGAGCAGTACTTC.

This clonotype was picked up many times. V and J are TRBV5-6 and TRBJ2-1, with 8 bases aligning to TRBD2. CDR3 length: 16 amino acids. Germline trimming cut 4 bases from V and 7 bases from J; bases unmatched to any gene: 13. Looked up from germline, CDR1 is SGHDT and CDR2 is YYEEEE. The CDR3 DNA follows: TGTGCCAGCAGCCCCCCCCAGCGGGAGAGGGGAAATGAGCAGTTCTTC. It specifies CASSPPQRERGNEQFF.